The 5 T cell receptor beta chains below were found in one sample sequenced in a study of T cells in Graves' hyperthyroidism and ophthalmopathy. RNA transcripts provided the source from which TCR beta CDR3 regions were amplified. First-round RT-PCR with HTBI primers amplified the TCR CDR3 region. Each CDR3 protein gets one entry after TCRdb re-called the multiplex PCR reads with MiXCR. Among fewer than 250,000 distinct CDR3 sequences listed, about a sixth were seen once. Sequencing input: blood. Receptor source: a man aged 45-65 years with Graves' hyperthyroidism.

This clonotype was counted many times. The CDR3 protein is CASSLGGSAYEQYF. The CDR3 DNA reads as TGTGCCAGCAGCTTAGGCGGGAGTGCTTACGAGCAGTACTTC. The chain combines TRBV7-9 with TRBJ2-7; the match to TRBD2 covers 7 bases. The germline V gene encodes CDR1 SEHNR and CDR2 FQNEAQ (reference sequence). Trimming took 1 base from V and 4 from J; bases not matched to a gene: 4. This CDR3 has 14 amino acids.

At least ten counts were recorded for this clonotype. This CDR3 reads CASSPGLTEAFF. The CDR3 DNA reads as TGTGCCAGCAGCCCCGGACTGACTGAAGCTTTCTTT. The chain couples TRBV7-9 to TRBJ1-1; D uncertain. Germline V gives CDR1 SEHNR, CDR2 FQNEAQ (reference sequence). The CDR3 runs to 12 residues. V gave up 5 bases and J gave up 5 bases, with 9 bases separating them.

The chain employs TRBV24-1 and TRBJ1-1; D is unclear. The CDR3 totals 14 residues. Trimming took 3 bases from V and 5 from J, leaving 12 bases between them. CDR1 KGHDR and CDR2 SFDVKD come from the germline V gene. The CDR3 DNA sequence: TGTGCCACCAGTGATGGTTCGATGAGGACTGAAGCTTTCTTT. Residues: CATSDGSMRTEAFF.

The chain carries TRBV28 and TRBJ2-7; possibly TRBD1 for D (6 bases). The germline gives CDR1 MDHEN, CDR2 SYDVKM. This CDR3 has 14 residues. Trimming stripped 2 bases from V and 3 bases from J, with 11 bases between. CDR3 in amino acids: CASSLPGDRYEQYF. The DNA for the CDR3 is TGTGCCAGCAGTTTACCAGGGGACCGCTACGAGCAGTACTTC.

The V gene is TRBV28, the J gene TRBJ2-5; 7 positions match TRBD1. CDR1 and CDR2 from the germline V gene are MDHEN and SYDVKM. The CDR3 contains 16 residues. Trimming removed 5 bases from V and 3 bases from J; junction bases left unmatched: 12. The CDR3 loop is CASSDPPGQKKETQYF. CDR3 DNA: TGTGCCAGCAGTGACCCCCCGGGACAGAAAAAAGAGACCCAGTACTTC.